This is a list of T cell receptor beta chains from one sample in a study of blood T cell repertoires in COVID-19. The table came from immunoSEQ multiplex PCR; TCRdb's copy has only in-frame clones and leaves some out. The sample consists of roughly 100,000 clones, roughly 80% of them appearing once. The sequenced material came from peripheral blood. The receptors were gathered from a woman older than 75 with active or convalescent COVID-19. Both conserved end residues are part of each CDR3. The D gene is left open where the match is weak. Clone size is shown for a subset of rows, as once, few, many or a class of expanded clone.

abundance	v_gene	j_gene	d_gene	CDR3aa	CDR3nt
-	TRBV2	TRBJ2-6	-	CASRGFRSGANVLTF	TGTGCCAGCCGAGGCTTCCGCTCTGGGGCCAACGTCCTGACTTTC
-	TRBV9	TRBJ2-2	-	CASRWTENTGELFF	TGTGCCAGCAGGTGGACAGAAAACACCGGGGAGCTGTTTTTT
-	TRBV28	TRBJ1-5	-	CASIAPLVGDNQPQHF	TGTGCCAGCATTGCCCCCCTGGTAGGAGACAATCAGCCCCAGCATTTT
-	TRBV5-4	TRBJ2-5	TRBD1	CASTLQGGVETQYF	TGTGCCAGCACCCTACAGGGGGGCGTCGAGACCCAGTACTTC
-	TRBV6-2/TRBV6-3	TRBJ1-1	TRBD1	CASSYITGQGVGNTEAFF	TGTGCCAGCAGTTACATTACGGGACAGGGAGTGGGGAACACTGAAGCTTTCTTT
-	TRBV28	TRBJ1-2	-	CASSLTGRYGYTF	TGTGCCAGCAGTTTAACAGGGCGCTATGGCTACACCTTC
-	TRBV18	TRBJ1-1	TRBD1	CASSVGQGIPEAFF	TGTGCCAGCTCAGTGGGACAGGGGATCCCTGAAGCTTTCTTT
-	TRBV5-8	TRBJ1-5	TRBD1	CASSTRQGGGQPQHF	TGTGCCAGCAGCACCAGGCAGGGGGGCGGTCAGCCCCAGCATTTT
once	TRBV2	TRBJ1-5	-	CASRTGVPDQPQHF	TGTGCCAGCAGGACAGGCGTACCGGATCAGCCCCAGCATTTT
few	TRBV24-1	TRBJ2-1	TRBD2	CATSPPGGGYNEQFF	TGTGCCACCAGTCCACCGGGAGGGGGCTACAATGAGCAGTTCTTC
-	TRBV9	TRBJ1-1	-	CASSGGTGNTEAFF	TGTGCCAGCAGCGGAGGGACTGGGAACACTGAAGCTTTCTTT
-	TRBV24-1	TRBJ1-5	TRBD1	CATSDQGQGFNQPQHF	TGTGCCACCAGTGATCAGGGACAGGGGTTTAATCAGCCCCAGCATTTT
-	TRBV29-1	TRBJ2-7	TRBD1	CSGAGGAGYEQYF	TGCAGCGGTGCAGGGGGCGCGGGTTACGAGCAGTACTTC
-	TRBV11-3	TRBJ2-1	-	CASSFGGRNEQFF	TGTGCCAGCAGCTTCGGGGGGCGCAATGAGCAGTTCTTC
-	TRBV4-1	TRBJ2-1	TRBD2	CASSPRASGRVEQFF	TGCGCCAGCAGCCCTAGAGCTAGCGGGAGGGTTGAGCAGTTCTTC
-	TRBV7-2	TRBJ2-5	TRBD2	CASSLVGTSATQETQYF	TGTGCCAGCAGCTTAGTGGGGACTAGCGCAACCCAAGAGACCCAGTACTTC
-	TRBV5-4	TRBJ1-2	-	CASSSTGSYYGYTF	TGTGCCAGCAGCTCCACCGGGTCCTACTATGGCTACACCTTC
medium-sized	TRBV5-6	TRBJ1-1	-	CASSLYTGGEAFF	TGTGCCAGCAGCTTATATACGGGGGGTGAAGCTTTCTTT
-	TRBV9	TRBJ2-1	TRBD2	CASSLLAGGPSEQFF	TGTGCCAGCAGCTTACTAGCGGGGGGGCCGAGTGAGCAGTTCTTC
few	TRBV30	TRBJ1-3	-	CAWSVRYSGNTIYF	TGTGCCTGGAGTGTACGGTACTCTGGAAACACCATATATTTT
-	TRBV7-9	TRBJ2-7	-	CASSRAGVLPSYEQYF	TGTGCCAGCAGCCGTGCTGGAGTCCTGCCCTCCTACGAGCAGTACTTC
-	TRBV19	TRBJ2-1	-	CASSIIPYNEQFF	TGTGCCAGTAGTATCATCCCCTACAATGAGCAGTTCTTC
few	TRBV28	TRBJ2-1	TRBD1	CATIRDRGFNEQFF	TGTGCCACCATCCGGGACAGGGGATTCAATGAGCAGTTCTTC
-	TRBV28	TRBJ1-1	-	CASTSGGATRGTEAFF	TGTGCCAGCACCTCGGGGGGGGCAACTCGTGGCACTGAAGCTTTCTTT
-	TRBV28	TRBJ1-1	TRBD1	CASSFTAGGRNTEAFF	TGTGCCAGCAGTTTCACCGCAGGGGGAAGGAACACTGAAGCTTTCTTT
-	TRBV30	TRBJ1-5	-	CAWSTLGDQPQHF	TGTGCCTGGAGTACCTTAGGGGATCAGCCCCAGCATTTT
-	TRBV2	TRBJ1-3	TRBD1	CASQGDAGNTIYF	TGTGCCAGCCAGGGGGACGCTGGAAACACCATATATTTT
-	TRBV6-2/TRBV6-3	TRBJ1-2	TRBD1	CASSRQGTGYGYTF	TGTGCCAGCAGTCGACAGGGTACGGGGTATGGCTACACCTTC
-	TRBV10-3	TRBJ2-7	-	CAISDFRTDSYEQYF	TGTGCCATCAGTGATTTCCGGACAGATTCCTACGAGCAGTACTTC
-	TRBV7-8	TRBJ1-1	-	CASSKQGMNTEAFF	TGTGCCAGCAGCAAACAGGGTATGAACACTGAAGCTTTCTTT
-	TRBV6-2/TRBV6-3	TRBJ2-3	TRBD2	CASSPRRLAGSTDTQYF	TGTGCCAGCAGTCCCAGACGACTAGCGGGAAGCACAGATACGCAGTATTTT
once	TRBV29-1	TRBJ2-7	-	CSVLRSGHEQYF	TGCAGCGTGCTCCGATCAGGCCACGAGCAGTACTTC
-	TRBV14	TRBJ1-1	-	CASSQGGSVWTEAFF	TGTGCCAGCAGCCAAGGAGGCAGCGTCTGGACTGAAGCTTTCTTT
-	TRBV12-3/TRBV12-4	TRBJ1-1	TRBD1	CASSPRTGERAFF	TGTGCCAGCAGTCCCCGGACAGGTGAAAGGGCTTTCTTT
-	TRBV7-9	TRBJ1-5	TRBD1	CASSFGTGPQPQHF	TGTGCCAGCAGCTTCGGGACAGGGCCTCAGCCCCAGCATTTT
-	TRBV5-1	TRBJ1-2	TRBD1	CASSPTGFYGYTF	TGCGCCAGCAGCCCGACAGGGTTCTATGGCTACACCTTC
few	TRBV7-6	TRBJ2-3	-	CASSSGRGTDTQYF	TGTGCCAGCAGTTCAGGCAGGGGCACAGATACGCAGTATTTT
once	TRBV6-2/TRBV6-3	TRBJ2-7	TRBD2	CASSYSSAGLPYEQYF	TGTGCCAGCAGTTACTCATCAGCGGGACTACCCTACGAGCAGTACTTC
-	TRBV4-2	TRBJ2-1	-	CASSQDLHLFEQFF	TGTGCCAGCAGCCAAGACCTGCATCTATTTGAGCAGTTCTTC
-	TRBV5-1	TRBJ2-7	TRBD1	CASSVGTGGGEQYF	TGCGCCAGCAGCGTCGGGACAGGGGGCGGCGAGCAGTACTTC
-	TRBV6-5	TRBJ1-6	-	CATWPGRNSPLHF	TGTGCCACCTGGCCAGGGCGGAATTCACCCCTCCACTTT
-	TRBV29-1	TRBJ2-7	TRBD1	CSVKTGTGGAEQYF	TGCAGCGTCAAAACGGGGACAGGGGGCGCCGAGCAGTACTTC
few	TRBV3-1/TRBV3-2	TRBJ2-7	-	CASSQDITGRSYEQYF	TGTGCCAGCAGCCAAGATATCACAGGCCGCTCCTACGAGCAGTACTTC
-	TRBV28	TRBJ2-5	-	CASLRGLQETQYF	TGTGCCAGCCTCCGTGGGCTTCAAGAGACCCAGTACTTC
-	TRBV19	TRBJ2-3	-	CASSIQGSTDTQYF	TGTGCCAGTAGTATTCAGGGATCCACAGATACGCAGTATTTT
-	TRBV11-2	TRBJ2-3	-	CASSKYQGRGTDTQYF	TGTGCCAGCAGCAAATACCAGGGTAGGGGCACAGATACGCAGTATTTT
-	TRBV5-4	TRBJ2-2	TRBD1	CASSRTGLNTGELFF	TGTGCCAGCAGCCGGACAGGGTTAAACACCGGGGAGCTGTTTTTT
-	TRBV6-6	TRBJ1-6	-	CASSYSEQNSPLHF	TGTGCCAGCAGTTACTCGGAACAGAATTCACCCCTCCACTTT
-	TRBV5-1	TRBJ2-5	TRBD1	CASSLGQGGQETQYF	TGCGCCAGCAGCTTGGGACAGGGCGGTCAAGAGACCCAGTACTTC
-	TRBV28	TRBJ2-7	-	CASSLWGRSSHEQYF	TGTGCCAGCAGTTTATGGGGGAGATCCTCCCACGAGCAGTACTTC
-	TRBV9	TRBJ2-7	-	CASSRGSSSSYEQYF	TGTGCCAGCAGCCGCGGTTCTTCAAGCTCCTACGAGCAGTACTTC